What follows are 23 T cell receptor beta chains derived from one specimen sequenced in a study of CD8+ T cells in alopecia areata. Extracted from the samples, RNA was reverse transcribed into cDNA to serve as the sequencing template. Repertoires were generated with immunoSEQ multiplex PCR, while TCRdb's copy carries only in-frame clones and drops some. The repertoire holds about 120,000 clones, approximately 49% seen once, with around 20% in the top ten. Source: CD8+ T cells sorted from blood, taken at week 0. These receptors were taken from a human donor with alopecia areata.

The genes are TRBV27 and TRBJ2-7; tentatively, D is TRBD2 (6 bases). Germline V gene lookup returns CDR1 MNHEY and CDR2 SMNVEV (reference sequence). Trimming took 6 bases from V and 1 from J, leaving 19 bases between them. The CDR3 is made up of 16 amino acids. The CDR3 nucleotides read TGTGCCAGCAGCTACCCCGGGCGGGACGGATCCTACGAGCAGTACTTC. This translates into CASSYPGRDGSYEQYF.

The chain employs TRBV6-5 and TRBJ2-7; 8 nucleotides match TRBD1. CDR1 is MNHEY, CDR2 SVGAGI, per germline. J was trimmed by 2 bases and V by 6 bases; bases with no gene match: 3. The CDR3 contains 13 residues. CDR3 in amino acids: CASRGQGTYEQYF. CDR3 nucleotide sequence: TGTGCCAGCAGAGGACAGGGAACCTACGAGCAGTACTTC.

J is TRBJ1-6 and V is TRBV11-2; D is unresolved. V was shortened by 4 bases and J by 8 bases, with 15 bases between the two germline ends. The CDR3 runs to 15 residues. Per germline, CDR1 SGHAT and CDR2 FQNNGV. The DNA for the CDR3 is TGTGCCAGCAGCTACCGACTGCTTGGAGATTCACCCCTCCACTTT. Protein sequence: CASSYRLLGDSPLHF.

The V call is TRBV4-1, the J call TRBJ1-5; D might be TRBD1 (6 bases). The CDR3 runs 14 residues. The germline gives CDR1 MGHRA, CDR2 YSYEKL. Trimming stripped 5 bases from V and 0 bases from J, with 8 bases between. CDR3 nucleotide sequence: TGCGCCAGCAGCTACAGGGATAGCAATCAGCCCCAGCATTTT. Translation gives CASSYRDSNQPQHF.

The chain joins TRBV30 to TRBJ2-7; D gene ambiguous. Trimming removed 2 bases from V and 5 bases from J, with 7 bases in between. Germline-derived CDR1 and CDR2 are GTSNPN and SVGIG (reference sequence). The CDR3 extends over 11 amino acids. The CDR3 nucleotides read TGTGCCTGGAGTTCAGGAAACGAGCAGTACTTC. It specifies CAWSSGNEQYF.

V is TRBV6-5 and J is TRBJ2-3; 10 positions match TRBD2. Germline lookup yields CDR1 MNHEY and CDR2 SVGAGI. The CDR3 spans 16 residues. V was clipped by 4 bases and J by 3 bases; unmatched bases: 7. CDR3 residues: CASSWASGGATDTQYF. The CDR3 DNA follows: TGTGCCAGCAGTTGGGCCAGCGGGGGGGCGACAGATACGCAGTATTTT.

This clone came up once. This rearrangement joins TRBV6-1 to TRBJ2-3, with TRBD1 identical over 10 bases. CDR3 length: 15 residues. J was trimmed by 0 bases and V by 6 bases; bases with no gene match: 3. Germline V CDR1 and CDR2: MNHNS, SASEGT. CDR3: CASRDRGESTDTQYF. The CDR3 nucleotides are TGTGCCAGCAGGGACAGGGGGGAAAGCACAGATACGCAGTATTTT.

The chain carries TRBV2 and TRBJ1-1, with 7 bases lining up with TRBD1. This CDR3 contains 14 residues. The ends lost 6 bases at V and 1 base at J; junction bases unmatched: 5. The germline CDR1 and CDR2 sequences are SNHLY and FYNNEI. The CDR3 protein is CASRETGQNTEAFF. As DNA, the CDR3 is TGTGCCAGCAGGGAGACAGGGCAGAACACTGAAGCTTTCTTT.

This clone has only a few counts. V and J are TRBV7-6 and TRBJ2-5; 7 positions match TRBD2. Germline loops: CDR1 SGHVS, CDR2 FNYEAQ. Trimming at V came to 1 base and at J to 2 bases, leaving 4 bases not matched to a gene. There are 15 residues in the CDR3. The CDR3 region is CASSLVAGAQETQYF. CDR3 DNA: TGTGCCAGCAGCTTAGTCGCGGGAGCACAAGAGACCCAGTACTTC.

The chain is built from TRBV5-1 and TRBJ1-2, with D unclear. The CDR3 has 13 residues. Germline assignment: CDR1 SGHRS and CDR2 YFSETQ. Trimming removed 3 bases from V and 6 bases from J, with 12 bases in between. The CDR3 reads CASSYDGPDGYTF. DNA of the CDR3: TGCGCCAGCAGCTACGACGGGCCCGATGGCTACACCTTC.

A few counts support this clone. CDR3 protein: CASSASIHNEQFF. The CDR3 DNA follows: TGCGCCAGCTCAGCTTCTATCCACAATGAGCAGTTCTTC. The chain combines TRBV5-1 with TRBJ2-1; no firm D call. The V end lost 7 bases, the J end lost 5 bases, and 13 bases lay between the germline ends. The CDR3 consists of 13 residues. Germline CDR1 SGHRS, CDR2 YFSETQ.

This clone was found a few times. The chain recombines TRBV6-6 with TRBJ1-3; no clear D gene. Germline V gene sequence: CDR1 MNHNY, CDR2 SVGAGI (reference sequence). V was shortened by 2 bases and J by 0 bases, with 11 bases between the two germline ends. This CDR3 region has 16 residues. The CDR3 region has the DNA TGTGCCAGCAGTTACGCAGCAGACTACTCTGGAAACACCATATATTTT. This sequence encodes CASSYAADYSGNTIYF.

This chain joins TRBV30 and TRBJ1-2; the match to TRBD1 covers 9 bases. Germline V lookup: CDR1 GTSNPN, CDR2 SVGIG (reference sequence). J gave up 7 bases and V 2 bases, and 5 bases lay outside the gene matches. The CDR3 is 13 residues long. CDR3 region: CAWSSGTGSGYTF. The CDR3 DNA is TGTGCCTGGAGTTCCGGGACAGGGAGTGGCTACACCTTC.

The chain links TRBV30 to TRBJ1-5; perhaps TRBD1 as D (5 bases). V shed 2 bases and J shed 0 bases, with 11 bases lying between them. CDR3 length: 15 residues. Germline V gives CDR1 GTSNPN, CDR2 SVGIG (reference sequence). This CDR3 reads CAWSIGGYSNQPQHF. In nucleotides, the CDR3 is TGTGCCTGGAGTATCGGGGGATATAGCAATCAGCCCCAGCATTTT.

This chain connects TRBV6-5 to TRBJ1-1; D ambiguous. Trimming stripped 0 bases from V and 1 base from J, with 12 bases between. Germline V gene lookup returns CDR1 MNHEY and CDR2 SVGAGI. This CDR3 spans 16 amino acids. The DNA for the CDR3 is TGTGCCAGCAGTTACTCGTTAGCAGAGGGGAACACTGAAGCTTTCTTT. This translates into CASSYSLAEGNTEAFF.

The chain couples TRBV7-9 to TRBJ2-7; no definite D call. The V gene's germline CDR1 is SEHNR and CDR2 FQNEAQ (reference sequence). V dropped 2 bases and J dropped 0 bases, with 8 bases sitting between them. The CDR3 totals 14 residues. The CDR3 sequence: CASSLSPSSYEQYF. The DNA for the CDR3 is TGTGCCAGCAGCTTATCTCCTAGCTCCTACGAGCAGTACTTC. The full variable domain, with the rest looked up from reference TRBV7-9 and TRBJ2-7, is DTGVSQNPRHKITKRGQNVTFRCDPISEHNRLYWYRQTLGQGPEFLTYFQNEAQLEKSRLLSDRFSAERPKGSFSTLEIQRTEQGDSAMYLCASSLSPSSYEQYFGPGTRLTVT.

The chain combines TRBV9 with TRBJ2-7; no clear D gene. CDR1 and CDR2 (germline): SGDLS, YYNGEE. V was shortened by 0 bases and J by 5 bases, with 9 bases between the two germline ends. This CDR3 is 13 amino acids long. DNA for the CDR3: TGTGCCAGCAGCGTAGCTATGGGTAACGAGCAGTACTTC. Amino acids: CASSVAMGNEQYF.

This clone came up a few times. The chain uses TRBV29-1 and TRBJ1-2; weak D call: TRBD1 (6 bases). CDR1 SQVTM and CDR2 ANQGSEA come from the germline V gene. Trimming took 6 bases from V and 3 from J, leaving 14 bases between them. This CDR3 comprises 13 residues. CDR3 coding DNA: TGCAGCGTGGCGGGGGGGCGCGACTATGGCTACACCTTC. This translates into CSVAGGRDYGYTF.

The genes are TRBV5-6 and TRBJ1-1; D ambiguous. This CDR3 has 13 residues. V lost 4 bases, J lost 4 bases, and 11 bases lay in between. The germline gives CDR1 SGHDT, CDR2 YYEEEE. CDR3: CASSLGLGTEAFF. CDR3 bases: TGTGCCAGCAGCCTCGGACTGGGCACTGAAGCTTTCTTT.

The gene calls are TRBV4-3 and TRBJ2-7; TRBD1 or TRBD2 may be the D gene (5 bases each). Deletions cut 1 base from V and 2 bases from J, with 9 bases between. This CDR3 is built from 14 residues. Germline V lookup: CDR1 LGHNA, CDR2 YSLEER. The CDR3 DNA is TGCGCCAGCAGCCAAGGGGACGGAACCTACGAGCAGTACTTC. Translating gives CASSQGDGTYEQYF.

V is TRBV30 and J is TRBJ2-7; D call uncertain. CDR1 and CDR2 (germline): GTSNPN, SVGIG (reference sequence). Trimming cost V 3 bases and J 2 bases, with 8 bases left between them. The CDR3 contains 12 residues. The CDR3 DNA reads as TGTGCCTGGAGCTGGGGTGCCTACGAGCAGTACTTC. It encodes CAWSWGAYEQYF.

The chain recombines TRBV6-5 with TRBJ2-5; D might be TRBD1 (5 bases). Trimming shortened V by 2 bases and J by 3 bases, and 7 bases separated the two germline ends. Germline V gene sequence: CDR1 MNHEY, CDR2 SVGAGI. The CDR3 is made up of 13 amino acids. CDR3 bases: TGTGCCAGCAGTTACGACAGCGAAGAGACCCAGTACTTC. This encodes CASSYDSEETQYF.

The CDR3 region has the DNA TGTGCCAGCAGCCAAAGGACGGATGGCTACGAGCAGTACTTC. Its protein product is CASSQRTDGYEQYF. The chain couples TRBV27 to TRBJ2-7; D gene ambiguous. CDR1 and CDR2 (germline): MNHEY, SMNVEV (reference sequence). The CDR3 is 14 amino acids. V lost 6 bases and J lost 3, with 15 bases in between.